The 5 T cell receptor beta chains below all came from one sample that was sequenced in a study of PD-L1 blockade in urothelial cancer. The method was immunoSEQ multiplex PCR; TCRdb's version includes in-frame clones alone and lacks a portion of them. This table holds 42,000 or so clones, roughly 82% found once. The sample's time point: peripheral blood 6 weeks after treatment start. The input for sequencing was PBMCs, taken around atezolizumab (anti-PD-L1) treatment. The receptors stem from a man in his sixties with urothelial cancer.

The chain employs TRBV4-1 and TRBJ2-1; 10 bases are a match to TRBD1. Germline trimming cut 7 bases from V and 7 bases from J; bases unmatched to any gene: 13. The CDR3 runs 16 residues. Germline-derived CDR1 and CDR2 are MGHRA and YSYEKL. The CDR3 loop reads CASKRFSGTGENEQFF. DNA of the CDR3: TGCGCCAGCAAGCGATTTTCCGGGACAGGGGAAAATGAGCAGTTCTTC.

The rearrangement uses TRBV6-4 and TRBJ2-6; D perhaps matches TRBD2 (6 bases). Trimming cost V 2 bases and J 4 bases, with 12 bases left between them. This CDR3 has 16 amino acids. The germline V gene has CDR1 MRHNA and CDR2 SNTAGT. The DNA for the CDR3 is TGTGCCAGCAGTGACACCGCGGGGATCGGGGCCAACGTCCTGACTTTC. This translates into CASSDTAGIGANVLTF.

J is TRBJ2-1 and V is TRBV10-1; the match to TRBD2 covers 7 bases. CDR1 and CDR2 (germline): WNHNN, SYGVQD (reference sequence). V gave up 3 bases and J gave up 0 bases; unmatched junction bases: 5. The CDR3 loop spans 16 amino acids. The CDR3 DNA reads TGCGCCAGCAGTGAACCGGGCGGGAGCTCCTACAATGAGCAGTTCTTC. Amino acid sequence: CASSEPGGSSYNEQFF.

J is TRBJ2-1 and V is TRBV29-1; 13 bases fit TRBD2. Germline values: CDR1 SQVTM, CDR2 ANQGSEA. This CDR3 is 18 amino acids long. Trimming removed 0 bases from V and 8 bases from J; junction bases left unmatched: 13. In DNA form, the CDR3 reads TGCAGCGTTGAAGATGTCCTAAAAGGACTAGCGGGAGATCATGAGCAGTTCTTC. This gives the protein CSVEDVLKGLAGDHEQFF.

The chain combines TRBV5-4 with TRBJ2-7, with TRBD1 identical over 10 bases. V gave up 4 bases and J gave up 2 bases; unmatched junction bases: 6. The CDR3 loop spans 15 amino acids. Per the germline V gene, CDR1 is SGHNT and CDR2 is YYREEE (reference sequence). CDR3 residues: CASSRGQGGPYEQYF. The CDR3 nucleotides are TGTGCCAGCAGCCGAGGACAGGGGGGCCCCTACGAGCAGTACTTC.